The source of this T cell receptor beta chain is a study of cytomegalovirus exposure and HLA in healthy donors (TCRdb year 2017). Study-wide context: According to an earlier analysis of a few hundred of the donors, about 179 million T cells yielded roughly 110 million unique TCR beta sequences and about 280 Gb of sequence data. About 300 gigabases of sequencing data and tens of millions of unique TCR sequences were included in an early release covering roughly 700 HLA-typed donors. Of the approximately 400 genotyped donors, approximately 83% fell in the genetic ancestry cluster associated with self-reported Caucasian donors. The study was designed to test whether signatures of past pathogen exposure could be identified by cataloging public T cell receptors. The study used immunosequencing to profile the T cell repertoires of about 670 subjects and linked those repertoires to cytomegalovirus serostatus. Besides the first cohort of approximately 710 subjects, a separate validation cohort made up of roughly 120 different subjects was used. To predict cytomegalovirus infection status, the study brought together high-throughput TCR immunosequencing, statistical association of individual TCRs with disease status, and machine learning. In a later analysis, previously published TCR beta repertoires from about 640 donors were re-analyzed and high-resolution HLA genotyping was added so that TCR occurrence patterns could be studied. Rather than using new phenotypic data, the later analysis identified candidate immune exposures from TCR beta sequences and from how often those sequences occurred across donors. An earlier analysis of fewer than 700 of the donors applied high-throughput TCR beta sequencing to assess whether each TCR beta V gene segment acted as functional or pseudogenic. Donor age, sex, ethnicity and CMV serostatus were compiled alongside the repertoire data. A later genetic analysis took genome-wide SNP genotypes for about 55% of the roughly 670 donors and used that subset as a discovery cohort. All discovery cohort repertoires had been generated using a single sequencing platform. HLA typing included class I and class II loci at four-digit resolution. Typing coverage differed by locus: A, B, C, DRB1 and DQB1 were typed in roughly 620-630 donors, DQA1 in around 500, DPA1 in roughly 590, and DPB1 in 472. Several DR-DQ haplotypes were handled as single units for association and clustering, since linkage in the cohort was strong. Among some 410 genotyped donors of the cohort, an average of approximately 240,000 unique TCR beta nucleotide sequences were sequenced per donor, roughly 20% of them non-productive. Summary of the overall study and its limitations: Across donors, most TCR sequences were observed very rarely, whereas some public TCRs were present in many individuals. The classifier was reported to diagnose cytomegalovirus status with high specificity and sensitivity in both the original and validation cohorts. A cluster of highly shared sequence variants was judged likely to be a technical artifact of the sequencing pipeline. For the cohort, immune exposure information was limited to CMV serostatus. It was suggested by the authors that the approach could potentially be generalized to other disease states and immunological phenotypes. A further reported finding was that TCR beta sequences accurately predicted the HLA-A and HLA-B alleles for most subjects in the first cohort. When HLA alleles, especially DR and DQ, strongly co-occurred, attributing TCR associations to individual alleles was difficult. Specific HLA alleles were associated with 15,000 to 20,000 TCR beta sequences at a false discovery rate of 0.05 in a later analysis. Correlated functional status among segregating V segments might be attributable to linkage disequilibrium, but an unknown experimental factor could not be ruled out. In the study, around 150 TCR beta chains were listed as associated with cytomegalovirus. The 87-base-pair reads could not distinguish some IMGT-functional V segments, including TRBV6-2 and TRBV6-3, so those segments were excluded. In this cohort, only TCR beta chains were sequenced, and detectable features were limited by the absence of alpha or paired-chain data. In a later genetic analysis, fewer N-insertions in productive TCRs were reported among donors in an Asian-associated ancestry cluster than the approximately 710-donor mean. A few of the identified cytomegalovirus-associated TCR beta chains were confirmed in vitro to be specific for cytomegalovirus antigens. Several of the top co-occurrence clusters appeared to be linked to parvovirus B19, influenza, CMV and Epstein-Barr virus, according to a later analysis. In a later analysis, HLA-associated TCR beta chains were found to be more clonally expanded and to have lower generation probabilities than equally common non-associated chains. The earlier analysis of almost 600 of the donors excluded 15 to 20 rarely observed V segments, including chromosome 9 orphons, because counts were too low. Most CMV-associated TCR beta chains appeared to be HLA-restricted in a later analysis, and the HLA associations seemed to be driven largely by CMV exposure. In an earlier analysis of some 500 of the donors, most TCR beta V segments were observed in productive rearrangements about 90% or about 30% of the time, broadly matching IMGT annotations. The presence/absence analyses assumed that sequencing depth was roughly uniform across donors, and that assumption may not be true. In a later genetic analysis, a missense DCLRE1C variant was associated with V-gene and J-gene trimming of TCR beta chains, and the association was replicated in an independent cohort. Because HLA typing was missing for some donors at each locus, association tests included only the typed subset. A later analysis found that TCR association rates varied across HLA loci, with DRB1 alleles showing the most associated TCRs and HLA-C alleles the fewest.

Preparation of the library involved the immunoSEQ multiplex PCR assay. The multiplex PCR relied on a mix of 60 forward primers for TCR Vbeta segments and 13 reverse primers for TCR Jbeta segments. A multiplex PCR assay on genomic DNA amplified the CDR3 region of rearranged TCR beta genes. On the Illumina HiSeq System, the amplified TCR beta libraries were sequenced as 87-base-pair reads. The source study handled its data this way. A later analysis counted tens of millions of unique TCR beta chains across the 550 to 800 repertoires, and some 11 million of these chains were shared by at least two donors. Raw reads were error-corrected and collapsed into unique sequences by a nearest-neighbor algorithm in which closely related sequences were merged to remove PCR and sequencing errors. CDR3 sequences were aligned to IMGT reference sequences to assign V, D and J gene segments. Each retained sequence needed at least a six-nucleotide match to both a V gene segment and a J gene segment. A rearrangement was called productive if the CDR3 had no stop codons and remained in frame with V and J, and every other rearrangement was called non-productive. Following IMGT convention, CDR3 was defined as the stretch from the second conserved V-encoded cysteine up to the conserved J-encoded phenylalanine. In an earlier analysis of more than 550 of the donors, sequences lacking an unambiguous match to a single V gene segment were excluded. An earlier analysis of several hundred of the donors called V segments functional above 56.7% productive rearrangements and segregating when the between-donor standard deviation exceeded 5%. To diagnose cytomegalovirus status from the catalog of TCR beta chain sequences, a statistical classification framework was built. In a later analysis, TCR nucleotide sequences were compared against IMGT/GENE-DB human TR gene sequences so that V and J genes could be assigned. Using the TCRdist pipeline, a later analysis assigned CDR3 sequences along with most-parsimonious VDJ recombination scenarios. A later analysis defined each TCR beta chain by its CDR3 amino acid sequence plus V-gene family, and excluded reads lacking a unique V-gene family. As a way to deal with suspected cross-contamination and a sequencing artifact, a later analysis dropped roughly 600 nucleotide sequences that were highly shared and had low generation probability. A later analysis calculated a clonal expansion index for each public chain from normalized within-repertoire ranks of inferred template counts. In a later analysis, generation probabilities were computed with a VDJ recombination model fitted to out-of-frame rearrangements, and the resulting probabilities were checked against IGoR. In a later analysis, hypergeometric tests were used to score TCR-TCR, TCR-HLA and TCR-CMV co-occurrence, with a repertoire-size bias correction applied to TCR pairs. To estimate false discovery rates, a later analysis permuted the HLA or CMV assignments 20 times. In a later analysis, co-occurring TCRs were grouped with DBSCAN, and TCRdist sequence similarity was added when clustering was performed within HLA-allele-positive subsets. For co-occurrence clustering, repertoires with fewer than 30,000 or more than 120,000 public chains were excluded, along with five repertoires with anomalous nucleotide sharing. This immuneACCESS table, as held by TCRdb, lists in-frame sequences with V and J called but not all clones. Of the missing ones, under half trace to an unresolved V gene in checked studies; the others have no known cause. From that table come the V and J calls and clone size; the DNA was used to work out D and trimming. Present in this sample are under 170,000 clones, 79% of which were seen just once. The top ten clonotypes cover just under 6.5% of the sample.

Including the terminal cysteine and phenylalanine, the CDR3 comprises 15 residues. Only the CDR3 DNA is retained, 45 bases long and in frame from the first base. CDR1 MGHDK and CDR2 SYGVNS are derived from the germline V gene. Here V drops 5 bases and J drops 4 bases, and the junction holds 10 bases not matched to any gene. With respect to this clone: Its target antigen remains unknown. No quality values exist for individual bases; no much larger clone is one base distant.

The cohort comprised around 700 healthy bone marrow donors. At the time of sampling, all cohort members were nominally healthy, though unrecorded immune exposures were likely present. The donor was CMV seropositive and belonged to the group of over 250 seropositive cohort members. A peripheral blood sample was collected from each donor, and TCR beta sequencing was performed on peripheral blood mononuclear cells. Genomic DNA was extracted from the blood cell samples with the Qiagen DNeasy Blood Extraction Kit. This TCR derives from a man aged 50 to 60 in good health and CMV-seropositive. The source material was PBMCs. Rearrangement joined TRBV25-1 to TRBJ2-7; a stretch of 8 junction bases matches TRBD2. The CDR3 region has the sequence CASSRTSRGVYEQYF. The bases are TGTGCCAGCAGTCGGACTAGCCGGGGAGTGTACGAGCAGTACTTC.